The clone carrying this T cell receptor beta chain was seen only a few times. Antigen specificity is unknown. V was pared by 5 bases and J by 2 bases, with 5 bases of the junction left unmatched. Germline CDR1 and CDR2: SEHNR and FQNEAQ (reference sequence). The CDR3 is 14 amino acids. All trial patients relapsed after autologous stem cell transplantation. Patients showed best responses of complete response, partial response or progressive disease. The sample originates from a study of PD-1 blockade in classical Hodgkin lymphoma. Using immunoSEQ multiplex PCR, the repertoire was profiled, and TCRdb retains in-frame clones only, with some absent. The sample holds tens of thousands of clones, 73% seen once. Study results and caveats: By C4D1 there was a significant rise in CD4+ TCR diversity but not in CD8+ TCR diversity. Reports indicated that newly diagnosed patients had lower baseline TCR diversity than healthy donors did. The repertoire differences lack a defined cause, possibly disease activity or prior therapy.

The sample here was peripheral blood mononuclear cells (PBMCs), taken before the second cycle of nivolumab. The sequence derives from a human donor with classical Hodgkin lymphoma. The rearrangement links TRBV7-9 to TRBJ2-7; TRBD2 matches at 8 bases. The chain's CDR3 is CASSPTGLAYEQYF. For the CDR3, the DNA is TGTGCCAGCAGCCCGACGGGACTAGCCTACGAGCAGTACTTC.